This passage covers 21 T cell receptor beta chains from one sample sequenced in a study of CD8 T cells in Susac syndrome. Random hexamers primed reverse transcription of 0.5 to 1 ug RNA. A single record per CDR3 protein comes from TCRdb applying MiXCR to the immunoSEQ multiplex PCR reads. The sample has some 300,000 distinct CDR3 sequences, about 91% seen once; the top ten hold roughly 0.2%. The source material was CD8+ T cells from PBMCs. These receptors came from a human donor with multiple sclerosis.

This rearrangement joins TRBV4-3 to TRBJ2-3; 9 bases match TRBD1. The CDR3 is 16 residues long. Germline CDR1 is LGHNA and CDR2 is YSLEER. J lost 2 bases, V lost 1 base, and 4 bases had no gene match. CDR3 coding DNA: TGCGCCAGCAGCCAAGGGACAGGGGTCTACACAGATACGCAGTATTTT. This encodes CASSQGTGVYTDTQYF.

V gene TRBV28 combines with J gene TRBJ1-1; TRBD1 might be the D (5 bases). Trimming stripped 0 bases from V and 1 base from J, with 15 bases between. The CDR3 loop spans 17 amino acids. The V gene's germline CDR1 is MDHEN and CDR2 SYDVKM. The CDR3 is CASSLWGGSGRNTEAFF. As DNA, the CDR3 is TGTGCCAGCAGTTTATGGGGGGGGAGCGGGAGGAACACTGAAGCTTTCTTT.

The chain links TRBV7-2 to TRBJ2-7; tentatively, D is TRBD1 or TRBD2 (5 bases each). This CDR3 spans 14 amino acids. V dropped 3 bases and J dropped 5 bases, with 14 bases sitting between them. From germline, CDR1 is SGHTA and CDR2 FQGNSA. CDR3 loop: CASSFQGRYHEQYF. CDR3 sequence (DNA): TGTGCCAGCAGCTTCCAGGGACGGTACCACGAGCAGTACTTC.

The chain couples TRBV28 to TRBJ1-2; D not resolved. This CDR3 spans 15 amino acids. Trimming took 1 base from V and 4 from J, leaving 13 bases between them. Per the germline V gene, CDR1 is MDHEN and CDR2 is SYDVKM. CDR3 sequence reads: CASSLSPAVFYGYTF. CDR3 nucleotides: TGTGCCAGCAGTTTATCCCCTGCAGTCTTCTATGGCTACACCTTC.

The rearrangement joins TRBV19 to TRBJ2-7; 8 nucleotides align to TRBD1. V dropped 7 bases and J dropped 2; count of bases not matched to a gene: 10. There are 15 residues in the CDR3. Germline CDR1 and CDR2: LNHDA and SQIVND (reference sequence). CDR3 loop: CASKYAEQGAYEQYF. The CDR3 bases are TGTGCCAGTAAATACGCCGAACAGGGGGCCTACGAGCAGTACTTC.

The rearrangement joins TRBV6-5 to TRBJ1-1, with 8 bases fitting TRBD1. The junction had 4 bases not matched to a gene; V was cut back by 7 bases and J by 0 bases. The CDR3 totals 14 residues. Germline V lookup: CDR1 MNHEY, CDR2 SVGAGI. CDR3 in amino acids: CASTRQGMNTEAFF. The CDR3 DNA is TGTGCCAGCACCCGACAGGGGATGAACACTGAAGCTTTCTTT.

This chain joins TRBV12-3 or TRBV12-4 and TRBJ1-1; D not resolved. The CDR3 has 12 residues. Trimming took 7 bases from V and 7 from J, leaving 13 bases between them. Written as DNA, the CDR3 is TGTGCCAGCACCCCCGGCGGCATTGAAGCTTTCTTT. It codes for CASTPGGIEAFF.

This clonotype has only one observation. This chain connects TRBV29-1 to TRBJ2-1; no firm D call. Germline CDR1 is SQVTM and CDR2 is ANQGSEA. The CDR3 covers 15 residues. With 6 bases removed from V and 4 bases from J, the gap between germline ends came to 19 bases. CDR3 loop: CSVTASDLIYNEQFF. The CDR3 region has the DNA TGCAGCGTCACGGCTTCTGACCTCATATACAATGAGCAGTTCTTC.

V usage is TRBV7-3 and J usage is TRBJ2-2, with D unresolved. Germline CDR1 SGHTA, CDR2 FQGTGA. This CDR3 has 12 residues. With 2 bases removed from V and 7 bases from J, the gap between germline ends came to 5 bases. CDR3: CASSLAYGELFF. DNA for the CDR3: TGTGCCAGCAGCTTAGCTTACGGGGAGCTGTTTTTT.

The CDR3 DNA reads TGTGCCACCAGCAGAGGGCTAGCGGGAGGTAATGAGCAGTTCTTC. Its protein product is CATSRGLAGGNEQFF. The chain is built from TRBV15 and TRBJ2-1; TRBD2 matches 11 bases. V trimming: 1 base; J trimming: 7 bases; junction bases outside the gene matches: 3. In germline, CDR1 is LNHNV, CDR2 YYDKDF (reference sequence). This CDR3 has 15 amino acids.

This sequence joins TRBV5-6 and TRBJ2-7, with TRBD2 matching over 8 bases. This CDR3 region has 13 residues. Germline V lookup: CDR1 SGHDT, CDR2 YYEEEE. After removal of 3 bases from V and 3 bases from J, the junction contained 2 bases not matched to a gene. The DNA for the CDR3 is TGTGCCAGCAGCTCCGGGGGGGGCTACGAGCAGTACTTC. This sequence encodes CASSSGGGYEQYF.

The gene calls are TRBV29-1 and TRBJ2-3, with D possibly matching TRBD1 (6 bases). The V and J ends lost 3 bases and 6 bases respectively, with 10 bases between them. Germline values: CDR1 SQVTM, CDR2 ANQGSEA. This CDR3 spans 12 amino acids. Here the CDR3 reads CSVDKTGDTQYF. The CDR3 bases are TGCAGCGTTGACAAGACAGGTGATACGCAGTATTTT.

A single count supports this clonotype. The rearrangement links TRBV29-1 to TRBJ2-7; a weak D match, TRBD2 (6 bases). This CDR3 spans 11 amino acids. Germline lookup yields CDR1 SQVTM and CDR2 ANQGSEA. V was shortened by 2 bases and J by 4 bases, with 6 bases between the two germline ends. As DNA, the CDR3 is TGCAGCGTTGAACGGGGGTACGAGCAGTACTTC. Protein product: CSVERGYEQYF.

The chain couples TRBV6-5 to TRBJ2-2, with TRBD1 matching 8 bases. The CDR3 has 15 residues. With V trimmed by 5 bases and J by 1 base, 3 bases remained unmatched. The germline V gene has CDR1 MNHEY and CDR2 SVGAGI. CDR3 in amino acids: CASSHGTGNTGELFF. In DNA, the CDR3 is TGTGCCAGCAGTCATGGGACAGGGAACACCGGGGAGCTGTTTTTT.

CDR3 region: CASSLNRFPGQSVGDYGYTF. The CDR3 region has the DNA TGTGCCAGCAGCTTAAACCGATTCCCGGGACAGTCGGTAGGGGATTATGGCTACACCTTC. The chain recombines TRBV7-8 with TRBJ1-2; 7 bases line up with TRBD1. Germline V gives CDR1 SGHVS, CDR2 FQNEAQ. The CDR3 is made up of 20 amino acids. Trimming at V came to 2 bases and at J to 5 bases, leaving 23 bases not matched to a gene.

This clonotype came up a few times. The V gene is TRBV7-8, the J gene TRBJ2-5; D is ambiguous. The CDR3 sequence is 15 residues long. Trimming pared 4 bases from V and 1 base from J, leaving 13 bases between. Per the germline V gene, CDR1 is SGHVS and CDR2 is FQNEAQ. The CDR3 coding sequence is TGTGCCAGCAGCTCCAATCGTTTTCTCCAAGAGACCCAGTACTTC. It specifies CASSSNRFLQETQYF.

In its sample, this clonotype was seen a few times. The chain is built from TRBV9 and TRBJ1-2; TRBD1 matches at 7 bases. After removal of 2 bases from V and 0 bases from J, the junction contained 7 bases not matched to a gene. The CDR3 sequence is 16 residues long. Germline CDR1 and CDR2: SGDLS and YYNGEE. The CDR3: CASSVRPGQTNYGYTF. The CDR3, as DNA: TGTGCCAGCAGCGTTCGCCCGGGACAGACTAACTATGGCTACACCTTC.

This clonotype occurred once. This chain joins TRBV5-1 and TRBJ2-7; D is ambiguous. The CDR3 has 15 residues. Germline assignment: CDR1 SGHRS and CDR2 YFSETQ. Trimming took off 0 bases at V and 0 bases at J, with 10 bases between the two ends. The CDR3 DNA follows: TGCGCCAGCAGCTTGGGGTACGGGCTCTCCTACGAGCAGTACTTC. Amino acid sequence: CASSLGYGLSYEQYF. The variable domain in full, with the rest retrieved from reference TRBV5-1 and TRBJ2-7, is KAGVTQTPRYLIKTRGQQVTLSCSPISGHRSVSWYQQTPGQGLQFLFEYFSETQRNKGNFPGRFSGRQFSNSRSEMNVSTLELGDSALYLCASSLGYGLSYEQYFGPGTRLTVT.

The gene calls are TRBV27 and TRBJ2-1; 7 bases match TRBD2. Losses at the gene ends were 0 bases for V and 7 bases for J; bases not matched to a gene: 15. CDR1 MNHEY and CDR2 SMNVEV come from the germline V gene (reference sequence). This CDR3 contains 18 residues. For the CDR3, the DNA is TGTGCCAGCAGTTTATCCGGATTTCCGGGACTAAATCAAAATGAGCAGTTCTTC. The encoded protein is CASSLSGFPGLNQNEQFF.

This chain connects TRBV5-6 to TRBJ2-1, with 10 bases identical to TRBD1. The CDR3 extends over 16 amino acids. Germline V lookup: CDR1 SGHDT, CDR2 YYEEEE. V shed 3 bases and J 6 bases; nucleotides not matched to a gene: 9. The CDR3 protein is CASSSVDRGSPNEQFF. CDR3 nucleotides: TGTGCCAGCAGCTCCGTGGACAGGGGGTCCCCCAATGAGCAGTTCTTC. The whole variable domain, filled in from reference TRBV5-6 and TRBJ2-1, reads DAGVTQSPTHLIKTRGQQVTLRCSPKSGHDTVSWYQQALGQGPQFIFQYYEEEERQRGNFPDRFSGHQFPNYSSELNVNALLLGDSALYLCASSSVDRGSPNEQFFGPGTRLTVL.

The CDR3 DNA is TGTGCCAGCAGTTATTACGCGGACAGGGTCAATCAGCCCCAGCATTTT. Translation: CASSYYADRVNQPQHF. This chain uses TRBV6-2 or TRBV6-3 with TRBJ1-5; 8 bases align to TRBD1. With 3 bases clipped from V and 3 bases from J, the junction kept 7 bases outside the gene matches. Per the germline V gene, CDR1 is MNHEY and CDR2 is SVGEGT. This CDR3 comprises 16 residues.